A single sample is the source of the 10 T cell receptor beta chains below, sequenced in a study of control samples from healthy donors and cancer patients. Assay: immunoSEQ multiplex PCR; the TCRdb copy retains only in-frame clones and omits some. The profile shows approximately 150,000 clones, 96% of them singletons. Source material: blood. The receptors come from a woman younger than 45 in good health.

This clone was observed a few times. The chain carries TRBV5-5 and TRBJ1-5, with D possibly matching TRBD1 (5 bases). V lost 4 bases and J lost 1, with 6 bases in between. The CDR3 runs 13 residues. The germline CDR1 and CDR2 sequences are SGHKS and YYEKEE (reference sequence). CDR3 sequence (DNA): TGTGCCAGCAGCCGGGACAGCAATCAGCCCCAGCATTTT. It is translated as CASSRDSNQPQHF.

V is TRBV19 and J is TRBJ1-5, with D maybe TRBD1 (5 bases). CDR1 is LNHDA and CDR2 is SQIVND in the germline V gene (reference sequence). V was cut by 3 bases and J by 4 bases, with 22 bases left in between. The CDR3 loop spans 18 amino acids. The CDR3 sequence: CASSIGPRQPTTNQPQHF. CDR3 DNA sequence: TGTGCCAGTAGTATCGGGCCTAGACAGCCGACCACAAATCAGCCCCAGCATTTT.

Worth noting for this clone: Additional DNA sequences in this sample encode the identical CDR3. The chain is built from TRBV6-5 and TRBJ1-1, with D possibly being TRBD1 (5 bases). This CDR3 has 15 amino acids. Germline CDR1 is MNHEY and CDR2 is SVGAGI. Deletions cut 2 bases from V and 1 base from J, with 11 bases between. CDR3 region: CASSYAGTGNTEAFF. For the CDR3, the DNA is TGTGCCAGCAGTTACGCCGGGACGGGGAACACTGAAGCTTTCTTT.

The V and J genes are TRBV4-1 and TRBJ1-3, with a weak D call TRBD1 (5 bases). CDR1 MGHRA and CDR2 YSYEKL come from the germline V gene. This CDR3 spans 15 amino acids. Trimming took off 6 bases at V and 4 bases at J, with 16 bases between the two ends. The CDR3 loop is CASRQREGLGNTIYF. In DNA form, the CDR3 reads TGCGCCAGCAGACAAAGAGAGGGGCTAGGAAACACCATATATTTT.

This chain links TRBV5-1 with TRBJ2-7; the D is unclear. The CDR3 extends over 15 amino acids. The ends were cut back, 6 bases at V and 3 bases at J, with 19 bases in the middle. Germline V gives CDR1 SGHRS, CDR2 YFSETQ. The CDR3 spells CASTSSPGGNYEQYF. The DNA of the CDR3 is TGCGCCAGCACCTCAAGTCCAGGCGGAAACTACGAGCAGTACTTC.

The chain uses TRBV2 and TRBJ1-2; TRBD1 matches at 7 bases. This CDR3 has 12 amino acids. V gave up 5 bases and J gave up 5 bases; unmatched junction bases: 2. Germline V CDR1 and CDR2: SNHLY, FYNNEI. CDR3 sequence: CASSRQGYGYTF. The CDR3 DNA sequence: TGTGCCAGCAGTAGACAGGGTTATGGCTACACCTTC.

This chain connects TRBV5-5 to TRBJ1-1, with D uncertain. CDR1 and CDR2 (germline): SGHKS, YYEKEE (reference sequence). This CDR3 contains 13 residues. Trimming removed 4 bases from V and 1 base from J, with 8 bases in between. Written as DNA, the CDR3 is TGTGCCAGCAGCCCCCGACAGAACACTGAAGCTTTCTTT. Residues: CASSPRQNTEAFF.

The chain links TRBV7-9 to TRBJ2-7, with a weak D call TRBD1 (6 bases). V was pared by 1 base and J by 2 bases, with 9 bases between. CDR1 is SEHNR, CDR2 FQNEAQ, per germline (reference sequence). The CDR3 is 14 residues long. DNA for the CDR3: TGTGCCAGCAGCTTAGACAGGGTGCCCTACGAGCAGTACTTC. Protein product: CASSLDRVPYEQYF.

The chain employs TRBV7-9 and TRBJ2-6; D ambiguous. The germline CDR1 and CDR2 sequences are SEHNR and FQNEAQ (reference sequence). The CDR3 runs 13 residues. V lost 9 bases, J lost 0 bases, and 6 bases lay in between. The CDR3 loop is CARESSGANVLTF. CDR3 coding DNA: TGTGCCAGAGAAAGCTCTGGGGCCAACGTCCTGACTTTC.

This chain joins TRBV5-1 and TRBJ2-5, with D possibly being TRBD2 (7 bases). Germline V gives CDR1 SGHRS, CDR2 YFSETQ. This CDR3 comprises 15 residues. V lost 2 bases and J 4 bases, leaving 15 bases between the germline ends. The CDR3 spells CASSLTPGGRETQYF. The CDR3 nucleotides read TGCGCCAGCAGCTTAACGCCGGGGGGCCGAGAGACCCAGTACTTC.